These 15 T cell receptor beta chains share one sample of origin, sequenced in a study of T cells in Graves' hyperthyroidism and ophthalmopathy. TCR beta CDR3 sequences were amplified from RNA transcripts. The TCR CDR3 was amplified in a first-round RT-PCR using the HTBI primer set. TCRdb re-called the multiplex PCR reads through MiXCR, storing one row per CDR3 protein. The sample records 400,000 to 600,000 distinct CDR3 sequences, around 20% being singletons. Sequencing input: blood. Every receptor here comes from a man younger than 35 with Graves' hyperthyroidism.

This clonotype came up many times. V usage is TRBV12-3 or TRBV12-4 and J usage is TRBJ2-7; D may be TRBD1 (6 bases). Trimming removed 8 bases at V and 0 bases at J, with 11 bases between. This CDR3 is built from 13 residues. Here the CDR3 DNA reads TGTGCCAGCGGTCAGGGGACCTCCTACGAGCAGTACTTC. Protein: CASGQGTSYEQYF.

This clonotype was observed a handful of times. The chain recombines TRBV6-2 or TRBV6-3 with TRBJ1-5, with a possible D match to TRBD1 (5 bases). Trimming took off 6 bases at V and 2 bases at J, with 23 bases between the two ends. Germline values: CDR1 MNHEY, CDR2 SVGEGT. The CDR3 consists of 18 residues. CDR3 bases: TGTGCCAGCAGCTTCGACAGCCGTGCTATTTTTGGCAATCAGCCCCAGCATTTT. Protein sequence: CASSFDSRAIFGNQPQHF.

This clonotype turned up a few times. Sequence at one end of the junction differs from germline and may be a read error. This chain connects TRBV28 to TRBJ1-2; no clear D. This CDR3 is 12 amino acids long. Germline V gene sequence: CDR1 MDHEN, CDR2 SYDVKM. DNA for the CDR3: TGTGCTAGCAATCGTTTGACTTATGGCTACACCTTC. It codes for CASNRLTYGYTF.

There are many counts of this clonotype. The rearrangement joins TRBV28 to TRBJ1-1, with D unclear. The germline V gene has CDR1 MDHEN and CDR2 SYDVKM. Trimming removed 2 bases from V and 6 bases from J, with 19 bases in between. CDR3 length: 16 residues. For the CDR3, the DNA is TGTGCCAGCAGTTTACTTTACGCGGGTGGTGAGGCTGAAGCTTTCTTT. Translation: CASSLLYAGGEAEAFF. The full variable domain, with the rest looked up from reference TRBV28 and TRBJ1-1, is DVKVTQSSRYLVKRTGEKVFLECVQDMDHENMFWYRQDPGLGLRLIYFSYDVKMKEKGDIPEGYSVSREKKERFSLILESASTNQTSMYLCASSLLYAGGEAEAFFGQGTRLTVV.

A remark on this clonotype: This could be a read error, since a much larger clone is one nucleotide away. This rearrangement joins TRBV15 to TRBJ2-5; 9 bases line up with TRBD1. The CDR3 length is 16 residues. The V gene's germline CDR1 is LNHNV and CDR2 YYDKDF (reference sequence). This chain's CDR3 is CATSRDWADRGETKYF. CDR3 sequence (DNA): TGTGCCACCAGCAGAGATTGGGCGGACAGGGGAGAGACCAAGTACTTC.

There are many counts of this clonotype. The rearrangement uses TRBV6-1 and TRBJ2-3; maybe TRBD2 (6 bases). CDR3 length: 11 amino acids. V lost 10 bases, J lost 5 bases, and 10 bases lay in between. Germline-derived CDR1 and CDR2 are MNHNS and SASEGT. The CDR3: CAITGRDTQYF. CDR3 DNA: TGTGCCATAACCGGGAGAGATACGCAGTATTTT.

The V and J genes are TRBV4-1 and TRBJ1-5, with D possibly being TRBD1 (6 bases). This CDR3 region has 16 residues. V was cut by 2 bases and J by 5 bases, with 16 bases left in between. Germline CDR1 and CDR2: MGHRA and YSYEKL. The CDR3 is CASSQPPRGRDQPQHF. The CDR3 DNA reads TGCGCCAGCAGCCAACCGCCGCGGGGGCGGGATCAGCCCCAGCATTTT.

This clonotype showed up many times. This chain links TRBV7-9 with TRBJ1-2; D not certain. The CDR3 runs to 11 residues. V was clipped by 5 bases and J by 4 bases, with 5 bases between them. Germline CDR1 reads SEHNR; CDR2 reads FQNEAQ (reference sequence). CDR3 nucleotides: TGTGCCAGCAGCGGTGTCTATGGCTACACCTTC. It translates to CASSGVYGYTF.

In the case of this clonotype: A much larger clone lies a single base off, so this may be a read error. This rearrangement joins TRBV6-5 to TRBJ2-7; no firm D call. In germline, CDR1 is MNHEY, CDR2 SVGAGI. This CDR3 is built from 17 residues. CDR3 in amino acids: CASGYSGPPRIENEQYF. DNA of the CDR3: TGTGCCAGCGGTTACTCAGGTCCCCCTAGGATCGAGAACGAGCAGTACTTC.

This clonotype occurred a few times. CDR3 nucleotides: TGTGCCAGCAGTTTATCATGGACAGGACAGCCCTACGAGCAGTACTTC. It codes for CASSLSWTGQPYEQYF. This chain uses TRBV28 with TRBJ2-7; TRBD1 agrees at 7 bases. The CDR3 is 16 residues long. V was clipped by 1 base and J by 2 bases; unmatched bases: 8. The germline V gene encodes CDR1 MDHEN and CDR2 SYDVKM.

This clonotype was seen a few times. CDR3 amino acids: CASSESAGGQETQYF. As DNA, the CDR3 is TGTGCCAGCAGTGAATCGGCAGGGGGCCAAGAGACCCAGTACTTC. The genes are TRBV6-1 and TRBJ2-5, with 7 bases matching TRBD1. Germline-derived CDR1 and CDR2 are MNHNS and SASEGT. The CDR3 is 15 amino acids. Trimming removed 2 bases from V and 1 base from J; junction bases left unmatched: 4.

This clonotype was counted a single time. The CDR3 bases are TGCGCCAGCCCCCCACGCGAAGAGACCCAGTACTTC. Amino acid sequence: CASPPREETQYF. V usage is TRBV10-1 and J usage is TRBJ2-5; unclear D gene. The CDR3 has 12 amino acids. Germline V gene sequence: CDR1 WNHNN, CDR2 SYGVQD (reference sequence). V gave up 8 bases and J gave up 3 bases, with 10 bases separating them.

The table lists this clonotype with many counts. The genes are TRBV15 and TRBJ1-1, with a possible D match to TRBD1 (5 bases). This CDR3 comprises 15 residues. Germline CDR1 LNHNV, CDR2 YYDKDF (reference sequence). Between the trimmed V and J ends, which lost 3 bases and 4 bases, there was a span of 15 bases. As DNA, the CDR3 is TGTGCCACCAGCAGCGGAGGTAGGGGAACCACTGAAGCTTTCTTT. Translating gives CATSSGGRGTTEAFF. The entire variable domain, with the rest obtained from reference TRBV15 and TRBJ1-1, is as follows: DAMVIQNPRYQVTQFGKPVTLSCSQTLNHNVMYWYQQKSSQAPKLLFHYYDKDFNNEADTPDNFQSRRPNTSFCFLDIRSPGLGDTAMYLCATSSGGRGTTEAFFGQGTRLTVV.

The rearrangement uses TRBV7-9 and TRBJ2-2; the D gene could be TRBD1 or TRBD2 (5 bases each). Germline values: CDR1 SEHNR, CDR2 FQNEAQ (reference sequence). Trimming pared 7 bases from V and 5 bases from J, leaving 14 bases between. This CDR3 contains 14 residues. This CDR3 is CASIPGRITGELFF. CDR3 bases: TGTGCCAGCATTCCGGGACGGATAACCGGGGAGCTGTTTTTT.

This clonotype was seen a handful of times. This chain links TRBV10-2 with TRBJ2-7, with D possibly TRBD2 on 6 matching bases. This CDR3 contains 15 residues. Germline CDR1 WSHSY, CDR2 SAAADI. V was clipped by 2 bases and J by 7 bases, with 18 bases between them. The CDR3: CASSEDSPDLAEQYF. The CDR3 DNA reads as TGCGCCAGCAGTGAGGACTCGCCCGACCTAGCGGAGCAGTACTTC.